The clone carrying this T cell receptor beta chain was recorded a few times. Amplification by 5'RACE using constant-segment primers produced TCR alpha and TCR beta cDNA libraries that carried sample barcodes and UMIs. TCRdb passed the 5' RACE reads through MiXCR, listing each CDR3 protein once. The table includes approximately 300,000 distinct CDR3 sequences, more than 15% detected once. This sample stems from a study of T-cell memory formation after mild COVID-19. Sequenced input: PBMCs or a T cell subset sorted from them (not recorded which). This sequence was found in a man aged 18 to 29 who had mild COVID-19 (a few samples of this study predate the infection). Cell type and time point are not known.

The CDR3 region has the DNA TGTGCCATCAGTGAGTCGAGGCTAGCGGGCAGGGAGACCCAGTACTTC. It yields the protein CAISESRLAGRETQYF. This chain uses TRBV10-3 with TRBJ2-5, with TRBD2 identical over 8 bases. Germline loops: CDR1 ENHRY, CDR2 SYGVKD. The length of the CDR3 is 16 residues. The V gene end was trimmed by 0 bases and the J gene end by 5 bases; junction bases not matched to a gene: 8.